These T cell receptor beta chains were read from a single sample in a study of T-cell reconstitution after alpha-beta-depleted transplantation in children. One entry per CDR3 protein, called by TCRdb with MiXCR from the PCR reads. The repertoire holds about 830,000 distinct CDR3 sequences, with 16% as singletons. Here the sequenced sample was PBMCs, mostly from graft donor cells, taken 360 days after TCRalphabeta/CD19-depleted stem cell transplant. Every receptor here comes from a male patient younger than 18 who had a stem cell transplant for acute lymphoblastic leukemia, so the T cells may come from the graft donor. The CDR3 runs from the conserved cysteine through the conserved F or W. Fields, in order: V gene, CDR3 protein.

V: TRBV20-1; CDR3: CSAGRVEGEKLFF
V: TRBV6-6; CDR3: CASSYSRADEQFF
V: TRBV12-3/TRBV12-4; CDR3: CASSFSDYGELFF
V: TRBV29-1; CDR3: CSGETDPTYNEQFF
V: TRBV7-8; CDR3: CASTLFGLNTEAFF
V: TRBV29-1; CDR3: CSVPHMSTEAFF
V: TRBV3-1; CDR3: CASSQGSRQVEF
V: TRBV4-1; CDR3: CASSLREANSYEQYF
V: TRBV30; CDR3: CAWTWGRNYEQYF
V: TRBV4-1; CDR3: CASSQDLVTQYF
V: TRBV10-3; CDR3: CAISEGASASYEQYF
V: TRBV7-2; CDR3: CASSLGGSHPRNEQFF
V: TRBV6-1; CDR3: CASRRQGASTQYF
V: TRBV4-1; CDR3: CASSRRGTSNQPQHF
V: TRBV27; CDR3: CASSSQGLQETQYF
V: TRBV27; CDR3: CASSLGPRLGMGYTF
V: TRBV5-1; CDR3: CASGERTSGYNEQFF
V: TRBV6-5; CDR3: CASSYSRDVYGYTF
V: TRBV7-2; CDR3: CASSLAWRETFF
V: TRBV4-2; CDR3: CASRRGPKLPMRENSPLHF
V: TRBV5-5; CDR3: CASSFGRNFYYEQYF
V: TRBV25-1; CDR3: CASSESGLGVRTDTQYF
V: TRBV7-3; CDR3: CASSTPGANVLTF
V: TRBV15; CDR3: CATMFRPENIQYF
V: TRBV6-5; CDR3: CASSPSRSTQYF
V: TRBV5-1; CDR3: CASSLAGTSGRSLVRQFF
V: TRBV7-9; CDR3: CASSLRGQSIEQYF
V: TRBV4-1; CDR3: CASSQDRNAFYEQYF
V: TRBV12-3/TRBV12-4; CDR3: CASSPPLDRANEQFF
V: TRBV20-1; CDR3: CSAWTSGRGTDTQYF
V: TRBV18; CDR3: CASSPLGRGPYTGELFF
V: TRBV20-1; CDR3: CSARDLEGVLASFYNEQFF
V: TRBV4-1; CDR3: CASSPPQGGNNEQFF
V: TRBV5-1; CDR3: CASSGRDHYNEQFF
V: TRBV4-1; CDR3: CASSQDGVAGPWEQYF
V: TRBV27; CDR3: CASSLSGGVEQYF
V: TRBV12-3/TRBV12-4; CDR3: CASSFRNRGPSGANVLTF
V: TRBV12-3/TRBV12-4; CDR3: CASRPSGRSTDTQYF
V: TRBV5-1; CDR3: CASSFSTGSPYGYTF
V: TRBV21-1; CDR3: CASSKVKETQYF
V: TRBV9; CDR3: CASSVSGTTDTQYF
V: TRBV27; CDR3: CASKGEREGSWAYNEQFF
V: TRBV29-1; CDR3: CSVYWREFTYNEQFF
V: TRBV29-1; CDR3: CSVRTRVSYNEQFF
V: TRBV4-1; CDR3: CASSHQTGQVQETQYF
V: TRBV7-8; CDR3: CASSLAASGRGYEQFF
V: TRBV5-5; CDR3: CASLGQPYQETQYF
V: TRBV4-2; CDR3: CASSQVVTAPGQETQYF
V: TRBV7-9; CDR3: CASSSDLRGSSYEQYF
V: TRBV5-1; CDR3: CASSRSDSEKLFF